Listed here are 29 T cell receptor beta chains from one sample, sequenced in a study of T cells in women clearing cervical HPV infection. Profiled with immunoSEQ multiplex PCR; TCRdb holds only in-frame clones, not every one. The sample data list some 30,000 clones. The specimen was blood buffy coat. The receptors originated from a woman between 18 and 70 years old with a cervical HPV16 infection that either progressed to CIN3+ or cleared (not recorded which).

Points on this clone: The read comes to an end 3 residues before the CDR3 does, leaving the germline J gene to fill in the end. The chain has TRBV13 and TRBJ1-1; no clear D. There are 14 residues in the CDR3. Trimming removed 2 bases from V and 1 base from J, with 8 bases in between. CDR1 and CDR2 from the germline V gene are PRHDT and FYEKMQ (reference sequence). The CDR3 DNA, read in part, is TGTGCCAGCAGCTTATCTGAGCGGAACACTGAA. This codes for CASSLSERNTE. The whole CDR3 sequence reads CASSLSERNTEAFF.

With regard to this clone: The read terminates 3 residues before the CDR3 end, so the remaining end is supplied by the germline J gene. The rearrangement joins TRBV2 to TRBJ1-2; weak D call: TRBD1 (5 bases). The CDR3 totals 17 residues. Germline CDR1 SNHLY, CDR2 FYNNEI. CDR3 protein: CASSERLRGDFSYDYTF. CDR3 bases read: TGTGCCAGCAGTGAACGGTTGCGGGGGGACTTCTCCTACGAC.

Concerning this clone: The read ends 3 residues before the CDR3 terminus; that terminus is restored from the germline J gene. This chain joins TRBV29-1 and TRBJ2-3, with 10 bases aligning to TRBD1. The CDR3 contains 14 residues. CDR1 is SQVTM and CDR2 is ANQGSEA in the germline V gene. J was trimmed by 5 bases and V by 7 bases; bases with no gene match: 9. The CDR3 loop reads CSASTGGAGDTQYF. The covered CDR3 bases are TGCAGCGCTTCGACAGGGGGCGCGGGAGATACG.

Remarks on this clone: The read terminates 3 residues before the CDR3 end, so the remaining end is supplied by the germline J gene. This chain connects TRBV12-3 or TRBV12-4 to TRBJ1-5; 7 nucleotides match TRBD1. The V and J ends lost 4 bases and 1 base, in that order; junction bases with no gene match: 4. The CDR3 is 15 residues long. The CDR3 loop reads CASSSSGGSNQPQHF. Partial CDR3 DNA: TGTGCCAGCAGTTCCTCAGGGGGAAGCAATCAGCCC.

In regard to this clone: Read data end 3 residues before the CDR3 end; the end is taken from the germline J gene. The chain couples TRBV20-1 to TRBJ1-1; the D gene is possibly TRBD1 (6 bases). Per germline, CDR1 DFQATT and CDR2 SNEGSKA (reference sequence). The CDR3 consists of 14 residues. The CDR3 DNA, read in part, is TGCAGTGCTAGAGATCCCGACAGGACCCGCAAA. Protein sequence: CSARDPDRTRK. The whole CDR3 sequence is CSARDPDRTRKAFF.

CDR3 DNA, as far as it was read: TGCAGTGCTAGTGTCAGGGGTCGATACGAG. This sequence encodes CSASVRGRYE. The full-length CDR3 reads as CSASVRGRYEQYF. The V call is TRBV20-1, the J call TRBJ2-7; tentative D call: TRBD1 (6 bases). The read ends 3 residues before the CDR3 terminus; that terminus is restored from the germline J gene. The CDR3 runs 13 residues. V lost 3 bases, J lost 4 bases, and 13 bases lay in between. In germline, CDR1 is DFQATT, CDR2 SNEGSKA (reference sequence).

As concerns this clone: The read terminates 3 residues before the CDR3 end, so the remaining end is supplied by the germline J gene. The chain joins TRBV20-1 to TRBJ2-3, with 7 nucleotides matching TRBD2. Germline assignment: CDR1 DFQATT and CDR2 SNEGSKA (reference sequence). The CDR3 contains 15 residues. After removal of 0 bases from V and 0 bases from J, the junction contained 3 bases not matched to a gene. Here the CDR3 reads CSARDSSGSTDTQYF. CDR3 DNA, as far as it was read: TGCAGTGCTAGAGATTCTAGCGGCAGCACAGATACG.

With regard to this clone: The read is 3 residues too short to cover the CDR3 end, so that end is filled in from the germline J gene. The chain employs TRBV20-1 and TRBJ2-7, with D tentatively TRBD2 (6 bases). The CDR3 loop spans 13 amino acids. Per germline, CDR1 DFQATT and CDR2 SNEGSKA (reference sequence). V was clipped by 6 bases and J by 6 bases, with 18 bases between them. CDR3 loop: CSAPKQGGTEQYF. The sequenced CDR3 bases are TGCAGTGCCCCGAAGCAGGGAGGTACCGAG.

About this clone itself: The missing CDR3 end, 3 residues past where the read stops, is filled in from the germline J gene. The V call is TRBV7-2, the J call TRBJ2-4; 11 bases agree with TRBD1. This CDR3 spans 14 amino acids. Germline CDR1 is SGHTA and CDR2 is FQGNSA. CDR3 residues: CASSFPDRGPGQYF. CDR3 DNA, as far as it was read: TGTGCCAGCAGCTTCCCGGACAGGGGGCCCGGT. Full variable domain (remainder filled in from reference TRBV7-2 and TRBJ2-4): GAGVSQSPSNKVTEKGKDVELRCDPISGHTALYWYRQSLGQGLEFLIYFQGNSAPDKSGLPSDRFSAERTGGSVSTLTIQRTQQEDSAVYLCASSFPDRGPGQYFGAGTRLSVL.

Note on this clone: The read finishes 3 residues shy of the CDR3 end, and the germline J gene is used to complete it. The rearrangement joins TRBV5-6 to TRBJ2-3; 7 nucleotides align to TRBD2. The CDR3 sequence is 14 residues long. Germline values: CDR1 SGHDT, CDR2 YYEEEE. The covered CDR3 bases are TGTGCCAGCAGCTTGGCAAAGGGACTACGCGCG. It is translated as CASSLAKGLRA. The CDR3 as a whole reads CASSLAKGLRAQYF.

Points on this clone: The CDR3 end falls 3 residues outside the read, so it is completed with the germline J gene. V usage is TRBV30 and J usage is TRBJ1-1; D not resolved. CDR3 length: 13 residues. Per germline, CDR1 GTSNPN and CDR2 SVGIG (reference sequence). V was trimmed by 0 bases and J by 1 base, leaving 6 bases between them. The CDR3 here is CAWSVRGNTEAFF. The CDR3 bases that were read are TGTGCCTGGAGTGTACGGGGGAACACTGAA.

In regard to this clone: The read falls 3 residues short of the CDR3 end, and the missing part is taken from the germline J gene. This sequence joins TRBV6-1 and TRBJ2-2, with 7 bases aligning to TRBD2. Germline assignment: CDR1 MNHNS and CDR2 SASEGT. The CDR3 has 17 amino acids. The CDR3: CASSEYGGLSTNEKLFF. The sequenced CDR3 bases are TGTGCCAGCAGTGAATACGGGGGACTATCAACTAATGAAAAG.

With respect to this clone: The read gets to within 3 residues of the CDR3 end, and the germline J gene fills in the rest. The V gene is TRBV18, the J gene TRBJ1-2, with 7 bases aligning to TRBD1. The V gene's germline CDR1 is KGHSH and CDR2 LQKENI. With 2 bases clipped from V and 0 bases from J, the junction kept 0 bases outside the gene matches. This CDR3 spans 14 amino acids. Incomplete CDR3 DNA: TGTGCCAGCTCACCAGGGACAGCTAACTATGGC. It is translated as CASSPGTANYG. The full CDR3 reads CASSPGTANYGYTF.

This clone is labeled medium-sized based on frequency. The covered CDR3 bases are TGTGCCAGCAGTTACTCTCGGCAGGGTGAATACGAG. Its protein product is CASSYSRQGEYE. The CDR3 as a whole reads CASSYSRQGEYEQYF. This chain links TRBV6-2 or TRBV6-3 with TRBJ2-7, with TRBD1 as a possible D gene (5 bases). The missing CDR3 end, 3 residues past where the read stops, is filled in from the germline J gene. The CDR3 runs 15 residues. CDR1 MNHEY and CDR2 SVGEGT come from the germline V gene. V was pared by 0 bases and J by 4 bases, with 13 bases between.

Incomplete CDR3 DNA: TGTGCCAGCAGCCGCCAGGGTAGCACAGATACG. Translation gives CASSRQGSTDT. The entire CDR3 protein reads CASSRQGSTDTQYF. The rearrangement joins TRBV7-2 to TRBJ2-3, with a weak D call TRBD1 (5 bases). The CDR3 extends 3 residues past the end of the read, so its final part is completed from the germline J gene. CDR1 and CDR2 from the germline V gene are SGHTA and FQGNSA. CDR3 length equals 14 residues. V was pared by 5 bases and J by 0 bases, with 9 bases between. The variable domain in full, with the rest retrieved from reference TRBV7-2 and TRBJ2-3, is GAGVSQSPSNKVTEKGKDVELRCDPISGHTALYWYRQSLGQGLEFLIYFQGNSAPDKSGLPSDRFSAERTGGSVSTLTIQRTQQEDSAVYLCASSRQGSTDTQYFGPGTRLTVL.

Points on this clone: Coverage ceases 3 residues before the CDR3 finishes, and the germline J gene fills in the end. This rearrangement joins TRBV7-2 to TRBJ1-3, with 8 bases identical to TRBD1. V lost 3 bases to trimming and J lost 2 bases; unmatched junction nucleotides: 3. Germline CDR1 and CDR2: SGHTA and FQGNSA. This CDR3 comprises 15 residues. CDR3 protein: CASSLWTGPGNTIYF. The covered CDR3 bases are TGTGCCAGCAGCTTGTGGACAGGGCCTGGAAACACC.

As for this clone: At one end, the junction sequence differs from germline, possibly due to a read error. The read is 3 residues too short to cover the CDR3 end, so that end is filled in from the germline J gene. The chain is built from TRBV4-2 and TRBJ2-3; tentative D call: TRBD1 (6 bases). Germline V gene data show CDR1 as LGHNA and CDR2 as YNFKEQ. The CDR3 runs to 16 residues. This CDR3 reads CASSQERHRAHQPQYF. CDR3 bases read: TGCGCCAGCAGCCAAGAACGGCACAGGGCCCATCAGCCG.

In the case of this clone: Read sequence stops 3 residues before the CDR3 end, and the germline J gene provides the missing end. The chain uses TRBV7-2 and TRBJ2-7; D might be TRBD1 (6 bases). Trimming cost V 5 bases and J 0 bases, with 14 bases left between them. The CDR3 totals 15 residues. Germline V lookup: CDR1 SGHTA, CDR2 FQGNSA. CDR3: CASSTGQLSSYEQYF. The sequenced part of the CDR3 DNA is TGTGCCAGCAGCACCGGACAGTTGAGCTCCTACGAG.

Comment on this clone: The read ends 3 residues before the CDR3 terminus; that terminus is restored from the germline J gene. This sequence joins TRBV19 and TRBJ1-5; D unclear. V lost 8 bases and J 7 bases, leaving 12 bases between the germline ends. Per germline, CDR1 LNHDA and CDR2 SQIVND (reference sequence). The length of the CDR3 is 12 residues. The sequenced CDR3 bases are TGTGCCAGTCGTTCCGTGGGCCAGCCC. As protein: CASRSVGQP. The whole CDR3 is CASRSVGQPQHF.

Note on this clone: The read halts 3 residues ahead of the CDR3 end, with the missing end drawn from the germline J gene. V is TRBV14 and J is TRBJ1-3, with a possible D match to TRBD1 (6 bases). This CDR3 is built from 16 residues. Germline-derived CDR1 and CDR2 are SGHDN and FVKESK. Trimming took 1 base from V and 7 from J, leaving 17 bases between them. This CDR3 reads CASSQVTGSRVNTIYF. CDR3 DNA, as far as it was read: TGTGCCAGCAGCCAAGTAACAGGGTCCCGGGTCAACACC.

CDR3 amino acids: CASSLVPGVTDTQYF. CDR3 DNA, as far as it was read: TGCGCCAGCAGCTTGGTTCCAGGGGTAACAGATACG. J is TRBJ2-3 and V is TRBV5-1; D may be TRBD1 (6 bases). The CDR3 is cut off 3 residues early in the read; its end comes from the germline J gene. CDR1 and CDR2 (germline): SGHRS, YFSETQ. The V end was cut by 0 bases, the J end by 3 bases, with 11 bases between. This CDR3 has 15 residues. Filled out from reference TRBV5-1 and TRBJ2-3, the complete variable domain reads KAGVTQTPRYLIKTRGQQVTLSCSPISGHRSVSWYQQTPGQGLQFLFEYFSETQRNKGNFPGRFSGRQFSNSRSEMNVSTLELGDSALYLCASSLVPGVTDTQYFGPGTRLTVL.

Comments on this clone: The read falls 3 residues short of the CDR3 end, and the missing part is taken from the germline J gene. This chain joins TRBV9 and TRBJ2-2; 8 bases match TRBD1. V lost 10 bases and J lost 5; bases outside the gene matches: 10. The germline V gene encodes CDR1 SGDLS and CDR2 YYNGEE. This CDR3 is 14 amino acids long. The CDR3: CASSDRGNTGELFF. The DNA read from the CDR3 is TGTGCCTCTTCTGACAGGGGCAATACCGGGGAG.

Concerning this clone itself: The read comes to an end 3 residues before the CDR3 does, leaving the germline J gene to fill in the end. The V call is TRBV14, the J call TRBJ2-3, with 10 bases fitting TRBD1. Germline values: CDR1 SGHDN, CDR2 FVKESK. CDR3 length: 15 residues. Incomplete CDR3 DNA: TGTGCCAGCAGCTCGACAGGGGGCTGGCAAGAGACG. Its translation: CASSSTGGWQET. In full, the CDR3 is CASSSTGGWQETQYF.

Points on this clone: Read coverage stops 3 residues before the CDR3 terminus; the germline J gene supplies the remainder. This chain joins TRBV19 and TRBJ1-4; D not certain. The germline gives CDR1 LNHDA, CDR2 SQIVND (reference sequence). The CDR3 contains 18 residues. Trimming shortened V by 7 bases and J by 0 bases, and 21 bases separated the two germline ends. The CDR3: CASTPWRVYSSTNEKLFF. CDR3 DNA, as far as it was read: TGTGCCAGTACCCCATGGCGGGTTTATTCTTCAACTAATGAAAAA. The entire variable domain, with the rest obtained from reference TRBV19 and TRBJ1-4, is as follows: DGGITQSPKYLFRKEGQNVTLSCEQNLNHDAMYWYRQDPGQGLRLIYYSQIVNDFQKGDIAEGYSVSREKKESFPLTVTSAQKNPTAFYLCASTPWRVYSSTNEKLFFGSGTQLSVL.

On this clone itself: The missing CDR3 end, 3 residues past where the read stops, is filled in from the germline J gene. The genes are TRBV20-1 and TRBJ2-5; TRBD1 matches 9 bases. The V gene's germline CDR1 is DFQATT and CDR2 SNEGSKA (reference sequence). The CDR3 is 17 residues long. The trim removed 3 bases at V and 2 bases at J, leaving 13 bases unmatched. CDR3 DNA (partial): TGCAGTGCTAGCCCGGGACAGGGATTTTCAGGACAAGAGACC. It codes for CSASPGQGFSGQET. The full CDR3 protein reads CSASPGQGFSGQETQYF.

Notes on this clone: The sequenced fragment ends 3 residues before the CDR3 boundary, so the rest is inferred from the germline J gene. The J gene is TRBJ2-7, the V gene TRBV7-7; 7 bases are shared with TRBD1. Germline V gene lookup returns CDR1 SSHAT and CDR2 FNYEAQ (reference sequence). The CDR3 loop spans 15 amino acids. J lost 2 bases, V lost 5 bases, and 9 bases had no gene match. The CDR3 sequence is CASSQGRTGAYEQYF. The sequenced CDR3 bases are TGTGCCAGCAGCCAAGGTCGGACAGGAGCCTACGAG.

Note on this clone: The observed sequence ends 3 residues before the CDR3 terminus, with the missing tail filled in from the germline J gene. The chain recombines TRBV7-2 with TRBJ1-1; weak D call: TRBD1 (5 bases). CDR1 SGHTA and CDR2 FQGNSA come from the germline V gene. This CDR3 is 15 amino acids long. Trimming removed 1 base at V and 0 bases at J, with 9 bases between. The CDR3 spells CASSLGQGLNTEAFF. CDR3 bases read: TGTGCCAGCAGCTTAGGTCAGGGTCTGAACACTGAA.

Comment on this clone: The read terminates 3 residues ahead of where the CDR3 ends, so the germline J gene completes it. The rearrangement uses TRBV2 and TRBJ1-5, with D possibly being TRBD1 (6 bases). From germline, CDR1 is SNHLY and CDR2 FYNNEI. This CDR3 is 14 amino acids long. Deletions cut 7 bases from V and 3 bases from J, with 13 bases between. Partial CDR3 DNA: TGTGCCAGCACCCCGGGGGGGGCCAATCAGCCC. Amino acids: CASTPGGANQP. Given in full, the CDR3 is CASTPGGANQPQHF.

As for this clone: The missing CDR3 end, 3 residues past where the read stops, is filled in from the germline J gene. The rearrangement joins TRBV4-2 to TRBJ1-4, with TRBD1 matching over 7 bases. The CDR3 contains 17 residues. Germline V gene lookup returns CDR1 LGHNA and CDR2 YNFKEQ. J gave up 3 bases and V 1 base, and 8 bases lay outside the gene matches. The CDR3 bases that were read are TGTGCCAGCAGCCAAGGTGCCTCCGGGACAGCTAATGAAAAA. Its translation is CASSQGASGTANEK. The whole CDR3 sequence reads CASSQGASGTANEKLFF.